This is a list of T cell receptor beta chains from one sample in a study of OX40 agonist ivuxolimab in advanced cancers. Profiled with immunoSEQ multiplex PCR; TCRdb holds only in-frame clones, not every one. The data contain approximately 60,000 clones, 84% of them seen just once; the ten biggest clones take up approximately 30%. Sample: CD4+ or CD8+ T cells sorted from blood, taken in a trial of the OX40 agonist ivuxolimab. The receptors were gathered from an adult with an advanced solid tumor such as melanoma, head and neck, liver or kidney cancer. CDR3s include the opening cysteine and the closing phenylalanine or tryptophan. Size tells how often a clone was seen (once, few, many) or the class of an expanded clone, and some rows leave it out.

clone size: -
J gene: TRBJ1-5
V gene: TRBV5-6
CDR3 protein: CASSLWVSNQPQHF

clone size: -
J gene: TRBJ1-6
V gene: TRBV28
CDR3 protein: CASSNGQGNSPLHF

clone size: -
J gene: TRBJ2-5
V gene: TRBV30
CDR3 protein: CAWSAGSGGQETQYF

clone size: few
J gene: TRBJ1-1
V gene: TRBV6-5
CDR3 protein: CAKPNTEAFF

clone size: -
J gene: TRBJ2-1
V gene: TRBV5-1
CDR3 protein: CASSLSTLNEQFF

clone size: few
J gene: TRBJ1-1
V gene: TRBV7-2
CDR3 protein: CASSLEGVEVTEAFF

clone size: -
J gene: TRBJ2-1
V gene: TRBV2
CDR3 protein: CASTRRQATSYNEQFF

clone size: -
J gene: TRBJ2-1
V gene: TRBV19
CDR3 protein: CASSIGQYNEQFF

clone size: -
J gene: TRBJ2-5
V gene: TRBV5-6
CDR3 protein: CASALVDGETQYF

clone size: -
J gene: TRBJ2-7
V gene: TRBV27
CDR3 protein: CASRKDSHIYEQYF

clone size: -
J gene: TRBJ2-1
V gene: TRBV15
CDR3 protein: CATSRERAGGYEQFF

clone size: -
J gene: TRBJ1-2
V gene: TRBV29-1
CDR3 protein: CSVGSTGSYGYTF

clone size: -
J gene: TRBJ1-3
V gene: TRBV2
CDR3 protein: CASCFSSGNTIYF